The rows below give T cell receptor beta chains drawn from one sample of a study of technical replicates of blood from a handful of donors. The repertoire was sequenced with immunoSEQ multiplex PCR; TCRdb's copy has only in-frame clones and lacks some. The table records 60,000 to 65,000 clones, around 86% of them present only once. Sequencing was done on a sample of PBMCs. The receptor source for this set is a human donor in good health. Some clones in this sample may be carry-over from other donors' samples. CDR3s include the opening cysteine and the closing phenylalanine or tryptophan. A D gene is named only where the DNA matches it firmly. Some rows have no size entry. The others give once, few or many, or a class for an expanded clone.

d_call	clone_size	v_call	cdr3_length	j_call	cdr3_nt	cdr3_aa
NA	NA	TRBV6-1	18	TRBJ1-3	TGTGCCAGCAGTGAATGGGGCCAAGAAATTATCTCTGGAAACACCATATATTTT	CASSEWGQEIISGNTIYF
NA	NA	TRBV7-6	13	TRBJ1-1	TGTGCCAGCAGCTTAGAAGTACAGAGTGAAGCTTTCTTT	CASSLEVQSEAFF
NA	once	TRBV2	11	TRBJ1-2	TGTGCCAGCAGTTTCGAGTTTGGCTACACCTTC	CASSFEFGYTF
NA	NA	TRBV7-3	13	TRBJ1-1	TGTGCCAGCAGCTATCGAGTGAACACTGAAGCTTTCTTT	CASSYRVNTEAFF
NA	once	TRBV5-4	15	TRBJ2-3	TGTGCCAGCAGCTTGGCGGGCGGGGGCACAGATACGCAGTATTTT	CASSLAGGGTDTQYF
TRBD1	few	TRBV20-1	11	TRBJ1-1	TGCAGTGGAACAGGGGCAAGTGAAGCTTTCTTT	CSGTGASEAFF
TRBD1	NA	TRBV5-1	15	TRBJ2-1	TGCGCCAGCAGCTACTCAGGGGGCAGCTACAATGAGCAGTTCTTC	CASSYSGGSYNEQFF
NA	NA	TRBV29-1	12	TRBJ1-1	TGCAGCGTTGGTAGACAGAACACTGAAGCTTTCTTT	CSVGRQNTEAFF
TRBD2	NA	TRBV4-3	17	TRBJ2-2	TGCGCCAGCAGCCAAGGCCACGGGAGGGCCAACACCGGGGAGCTGTTTTTT	CASSQGHGRANTGELFF
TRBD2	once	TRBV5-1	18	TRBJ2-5	TGCGCCAGCAGCTTGGATTGGACTAGCGGGGGCCCGGGGGGGACCCAGTACTTC	CASSLDWTSGGPGGTQYF
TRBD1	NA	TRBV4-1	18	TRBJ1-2	TGCGCCAGCAGCCAAGGGGGAACCGGGACAGGGTTTAACTATGGCTACACCTTC	CASSQGGTGTGFNYGYTF
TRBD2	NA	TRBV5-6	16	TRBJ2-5	TGTGCCAGCAGCCCCGGACTAGCGGGGCCGCGGGAGACCCAGTACTTC	CASSPGLAGPRETQYF
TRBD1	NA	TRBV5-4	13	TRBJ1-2	TGTGCCAGCAGTAGTCGACAGGGGAATGGCTACACCTTC	CASSSRQGNGYTF
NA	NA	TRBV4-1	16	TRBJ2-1	TGCGCCAGCAGCCAAGATTCTATTTGGCGGGGCAATGAGCAGTTCTTC	CASSQDSIWRGNEQFF
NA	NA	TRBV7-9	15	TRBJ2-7	TGTGCCAGCAGCTTAGCCGCGGGACAGACCTACGAGCAGTACTTC	CASSLAAGQTYEQYF
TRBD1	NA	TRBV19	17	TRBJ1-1	TGTGCCAGTAGTATAATCGGGACAGGGGGCTATGGCACTGAAGCTTTCTTT	CASSIIGTGGYGTEAFF
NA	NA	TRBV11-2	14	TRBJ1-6	TGTGCCAGCAGCTTAACCCCCCGGAATTCACCCCTCCACTTT	CASSLTPRNSPLHF
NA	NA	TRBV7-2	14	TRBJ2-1	TGTGCCAGCAGCTTAGAGAGCGGAGGGAATGAGCAGTTCTTC	CASSLESGGNEQFF
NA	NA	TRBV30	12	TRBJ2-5	TGTGCCTGGAGGGACAGACAAGAGACCCAGTACTTC	CAWRDRQETQYF
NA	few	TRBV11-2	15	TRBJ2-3	TGTGCCAGCAGCTCCGATCCGGGTGGAACAGATACGCAGTATTTT	CASSSDPGGTDTQYF
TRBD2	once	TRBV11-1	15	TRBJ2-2	TGTGCCACCGCTAGCGGGAGCTCGAACACCGGGGAGCTGTTTTTT	CATASGSSNTGELFF
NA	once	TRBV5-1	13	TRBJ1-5	TGCGCCAGCAGCCTGGACAACAATCAGCCCCAGCATTTT	CASSLDNNQPQHF
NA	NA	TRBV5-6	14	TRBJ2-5	TGTGCCAGCAGCTTAAGAGGAGTCGGGGAGACCCAGTACTTC	CASSLRGVGETQYF
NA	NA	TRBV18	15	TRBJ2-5	TGTGCCAGCTCACCAATGGGGAGAGGGCGTGTGACCCAGTACTTC	CASSPMGRGRVTQYF
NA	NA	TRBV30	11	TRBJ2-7	TGTGCCTGGAGTTTAGGAGGCGGGCAGTACTTC	CAWSLGGGQYF
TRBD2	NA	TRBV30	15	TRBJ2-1	TGTGCCTGGAGTGGGGCTGGCGGGAGGGGTAATGAGCAGTTCTTC	CAWSGAGGRGNEQFF
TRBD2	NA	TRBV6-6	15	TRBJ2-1	TGTGCCAGCAGCCAAGGACTAGCGGGAGTGGGTGAGCAGTTCTTC	CASSQGLAGVGEQFF
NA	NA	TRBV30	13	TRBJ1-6	TGTGCCTGGGGATACAGGGATTATTCACCCCTCCACTTT	CAWGYRDYSPLHF
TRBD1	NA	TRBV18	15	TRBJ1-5	TGTGCCAGCTCACCAATGGAGGGGGCGAGTCAGCCCCAGCATTTT	CASSPMEGASQPQHF
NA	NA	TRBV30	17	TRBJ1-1	TGTGCCTGGAGTCCAAGGACAGAGACGAATATGCACACTGAAGCTTTCTTT	CAWSPRTETNMHTEAFF
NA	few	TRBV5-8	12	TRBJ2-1	TGTGCCAGCAGCCGGGGTTACAATGAGCAGTTCTTC	CASSRGYNEQFF
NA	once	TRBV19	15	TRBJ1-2	TGTGCCAGTAGTTGGAGCCCACAGGGAATTAATGGCTACACCTTC	CASSWSPQGINGYTF
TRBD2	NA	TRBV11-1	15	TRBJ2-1	TGTGCCAGCAACGCGGGGGGTCCAGGGTACAATGAGCAGTTCTTC	CASNAGGPGYNEQFF
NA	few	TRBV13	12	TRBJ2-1	TGTGCCAGCAGCTATCGGGATAGTGAGCAGTTCTTC	CASSYRDSEQFF
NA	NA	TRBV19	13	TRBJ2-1	TGTGCCAGTAGTATAGGTGGTACTAATGAGCAGTTCTTC	CASSIGGTNEQFF
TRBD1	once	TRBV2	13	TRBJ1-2	TGTGCCAGCGTGGGACAGAGTAACTATGGCTACACCTTC	CASVGQSNYGYTF
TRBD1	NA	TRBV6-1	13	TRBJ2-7	TGTGCCACCCTGGGGGGACAGGGCGACGAGCAGTACTTC	CATLGGQGDEQYF
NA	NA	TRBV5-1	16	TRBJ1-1	TGCGCCAGCAGCACGGAGCGACCAGGGGTTGGCACTGAAGCTTTCTTT	CASSTERPGVGTEAFF
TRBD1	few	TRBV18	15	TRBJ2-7	TGTGCCAGCTCACACAAGGACAGGGTGGCCTACGAGCAGTACTTC	CASSHKDRVAYEQYF
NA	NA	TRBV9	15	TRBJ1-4	TGTGCCAGCAGCCCGCGAGGTGGAACTAATGAAAAACTGTTTTTT	CASSPRGGTNEKLFF
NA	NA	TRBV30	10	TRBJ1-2	TGTGCCTGGAGGAGGGATGCCTACACCTTC	CAWRRDAYTF
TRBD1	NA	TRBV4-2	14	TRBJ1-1	TGTGCCAGCAGCCAAGAAACAGGGGGCTTTGTAGCTTTCTTT	CASSQETGGFVAFF
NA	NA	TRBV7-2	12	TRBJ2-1	TGTGCCAGCAGCTTACCCGGGACTCAGCAGTTCTTC	CASSLPGTQQFF
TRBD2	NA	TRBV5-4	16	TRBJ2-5	TGTGCCAGCAGCCGAGATGGGGCGGGGGGCGCAGAGACCCAGTACTTC	CASSRDGAGGAETQYF
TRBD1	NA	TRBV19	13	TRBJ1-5	TGTGCCAGTAGTAGGAACACAGGGGAGGCCCAGCATTTT	CASSRNTGEAQHF
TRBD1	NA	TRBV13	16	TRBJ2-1	TGTGCCAGCAGCTTCGGACAGGGAGAGACCTACAATGAGCAGTTCTTC	CASSFGQGETYNEQFF
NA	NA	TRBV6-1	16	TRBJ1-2	TGTGCCAGCAGTGAATATCGTCCAGGGCAGGGGTATGGCTACACCTTC	CASSEYRPGQGYGYTF
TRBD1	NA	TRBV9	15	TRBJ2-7	TGTGCCAGCAGCGTAGGAGGGGGCCTAGCCTACGAGCAGTACTTC	CASSVGGGLAYEQYF
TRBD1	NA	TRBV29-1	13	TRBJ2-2	TGCAGCGCCAGGGACAGGGGCACCGGGGAGCTGTTTTTT	CSARDRGTGELFF
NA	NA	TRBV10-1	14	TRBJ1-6	TGCGCCAGCAGTTTACAGGGAGGGCCTTCACCCCTCCACTTT	CASSLQGGPSPLHF
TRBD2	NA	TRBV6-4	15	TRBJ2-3	TGTGCCAGCAGGATGGCGGGGGGATCCACAGATACGCAGTATTTT	CASRMAGGSTDTQYF